This T cell receptor (beta chain) was obtained from a study of human T cells and chemical hapten exposure. Across the study: Small discrepancies in pooled library volume mainly accounted for the varying TCR yields per sample.

Noted time point: healthy volunteer bleed at 6 weeks. Unseparated into fractions, whole blood served as the source from which total RNA was extracted. This clonotype came up many times. No antigen is known for it. The V gene lost 4 bases and the J gene lost 4 bases, with 17 bases spanning the gap. The CDR3 runs 16 residues. As the library was built, unique molecular identifiers were attached to individual cDNA molecules. Original data processing: TCRs per sample had a median of roughly 96,000 and ranged from about 20,000 to 750,000. TCRdb called the RACE reads again in MiXCR, with one record for every CDR3 protein. TCRdb assigned the V and J calls; the authors' analysis was not used. The profile shows some 81,000 distinct CDR3 sequences, 8.6% of them singletons. Points from the study as a whole: Sensitizing with DPC caused no change in TCRs above 1 in 1000 frequency.

The specimen sequenced was whole blood. This chain joins TRBV12-3 or TRBV12-4 and TRBJ1-5; D possibly corresponds to TRBD1 (6 bases). This receptor was taken from a female donor in good health. Some clones in this sample may be carry-over from other donors' samples. The CDR3 DNA sequence: TGTGCCAGCAGTTCGGGGGGAGTTACAGGGAATCAGCCCCAGCATTTT. Encoded protein: CASSSGGVTGNQPQHF.